In this sample, the clone carrying this TCR beta chain turned up a few times. The antigen is unknown. The sample belongs to a study of molecular identifiers for immune sequencing clone quantification. Study as a whole: RNA, taken in replicates from approximately 20,000 or 100,000 naive CD8 cells, was split five ways, with four sequenced. Findings and limits, study-wide: Clones with over 20 RNA copies captured over 98% of effector molecules but under 1% of naive ones.

TCRdb independently ran MiXCR on the PCR reads; one entry per CDR3 protein. The sample includes 20,000 or so distinct CDR3 sequences, 20% to 25% of them seen just once. CDR3 length: 11 amino acids. Looked up from germline, CDR1 is SGHRS and CDR2 is YFSETQ. Trimming pared 2 bases from V and 5 bases from J, leaving 5 bases between. The V call is TRBV5-1, the J call TRBJ2-7, with D hard to call. The sample was naive CD8+ T cells from blood, with Jurkat cell RNA spiked in. Subset reported: FACS-sorted CD8+CD4-CCR7+CD45RA+ naive T cells. This sequence originates from a human donor in good health. Some libraries in this study had Jurkat cell RNA spiked in. The CDR3 DNA sequence: TGCGCCAGCAGCTTCGGCAACGAGCAGTACTTC. Its translation: CASSFGNEQYF.